This T cell receptor beta chain came from a study of control samples from healthy donors and cancer patients. Sequencing was performed with immunoSEQ multiplex PCR; in TCRdb, only in-frame clones are kept and a portion is missing. The repertoire holds roughly 130,000 clones, with approximately 95% as singletons. The CDR3 runs 15 residues. Unmatched junction bases numbered 4, after V lost 1 base and J lost 4 bases. Germline-derived CDR1 and CDR2 are SGHRS and YFSETQ. The rearrangement uses TRBV5-1 and TRBJ2-2; 7 nucleotides match TRBD2. This TCR derives from a man younger than 40 in good health. The sample consisted of blood. CDR3 residues: CASSLMGGGTGELFF. CDR3 nucleotides: TGCGCCAGCAGCTTGATGGGGGGGGGCACCGGGGAGCTGTTTTTT.